This TCR beta chain was captured in a study of OX40 agonist ivuxolimab in advanced cancers. About the investigation overall: Ivuxolimab was a fully human IgG2 agonistic monoclonal antibody targeting the costimulatory receptor OX40 (CD134). The paper describes the monotherapy dose-escalation part (N of about 55 patients) of the phase I trial of ivuxolimab. Intravenous ivuxolimab was administered to patients every 2 weeks at six dose levels: 0.01, 0.1, 0.3, 1.5, 3 and 10 mg/kg. Among the approximately 50 dose-escalation patients, 19 had hepatocellular carcinoma, 15 or so melanoma, 9 renal cell carcinoma and 9 head and neck cancer. Prior anti-PD-1, anti-PD-L1 or anti-CTLA-4 therapy was permitted, and 35% to 40% of dose-escalation patients had received checkpoint inhibitors. Partial responses occurred in three dose-escalation patients: two with cutaneous melanoma and one with hepatocellular carcinoma. A male proportion of around 80% and a mean age of 60 years, ranging from 23 to 79, were recorded for the dose-escalation cohort. Peripheral TCRbeta sequencing aimed to test whether ivuxolimab altered TCR sequence diversity and caused clonal T-cell expansion.

As to this clone: Its antigen is currently not known. Within one base of it there is no much larger clone, and no base qualities were kept.

Patients with autoimmune disease history or receiving systemic immunosuppression were excluded from the trial. Peripheral blood for TCR sequencing was collected from all dose cohorts at baseline, on cycle 4 day 1, and on cycle 7 day 1. Samples were obtained from an open-label, multicenter, first-in-human phase I dose-escalation trial of ivuxolimab. The trial enrolled adults with locally advanced or metastatic head and neck squamous cell, hepatocellular, melanoma or renal cell carcinoma. Before TCR sequencing, CD4+ and CD8+ T cells were separately sorted from peripheral blood. Findings and caveats that apply to the study as a whole: At doses from 0.1 to 3.0 mg/kg, clonal expansion was seen in both CD4+ and CD8+ blood T cells between baseline and week 6. Low levels of normalized T-cell clonal expansion were also seen in some nonresponding patients. In the 0.1-3.0 mg/kg groups, partial responders were among the patients with the lowest normalized peripheral clonal expansion, particularly in CD8+ T cells. After ivuxolimab, CD8+ T cells had more expanded clones than CD4+ T cells on average. Which antigens the clonally expanded peripheral T cells were specific for was not determined.

From its cysteine to its phenylalanine, the CDR3 spans 15 amino acids. The entry retains the CDR3 DNA only, 45 bases that are in frame from base 1. The germline V gene (reference sequence) yields LNHDA for CDR1 and SQIVND for CDR2. After removal of 5 bases from V and 1 base from J, the junction retains 5 bases not matched to a gene. Genomic DNA was isolated from the sorted cells so that the TCRbeta CDR3 region could be sequenced. TCRbeta CDR3 regions were sequenced using the immunoSEQ Assay. What TCRdb holds here is the immuneACCESS table cut down to in-frame rearrangements. Part of the clones is not present; checked against another copy, under half of the missing clones reflect an unresolved V gene, and the others are unexplained. This sample is represented by about 90,000 clones; about nine tenths of them were singletons. Jointly, the top ten make up 0.33% of the sample.

The TCR was taken from an adult with an advanced solid tumor such as melanoma, head and neck, liver or kidney cancer. The specimen was CD4+ or CD8+ T cells sorted from blood, collected in a trial of the OX40 agonist ivuxolimab. The rearrangement combines TRBV19 with TRBJ1-2, with 9 bases matching TRBD1. This receptor carries the CDR3 CASSPAGQGNYGYTF. The DNA reads TGTGCCAGTAGTCCAGCGGGACAGGGTAACTATGGCTACACCTTC.